Reported below is one T cell receptor beta chain. It lacks a known antigen. No much larger clonotype is one base removed from it; base qualities were not supplied. Participants in the prospective study were enrolled through a virtual design, were aged roughly 18 to 100 years, and lived in roughly 24 United States geographic areas. In the prospective study, cohorts were assigned on the basis of participant-reported clinical history obtained from a screening survey and a study questionnaire. Recovered participants in ImmuneRACE Cohort 3 were defined as having two consecutive negative NP/OP PCR tests, clearance from a healthcare professional, or resolution of symptoms. Mobile phlebotomists in the prospective study collected whole blood, serum and a nasopharyngeal or oropharyngeal swab from every participant. Prospective study participants could optionally give additional blood draws and questionnaires over an approximately two-month period. Before DNA extraction, prospective study blood samples were shipped either frozen or at room temperature.

These data are taken from a study of blood T cell repertoires in COVID-19 (TCRdb year 2020). In terms of the full investigation: Collaborator samples came from the United States, Italy and Spain and covered acute and convalescent phases of COVID-19. Deeply sampled blood TCRbeta repertoires from subjects exposed to, actively infected with, or recovered from COVID-19 were included in the dataset. The repertoires were made available in a free public database intended to serve as a resource for research on the immune response to SARS-CoV-2. The samples were drawn from the first 160 participants of the ongoing ImmuneRACE study and from 950 to 1,500 subjects provided by 6 global collaborators. The sample metadata nearly always contained a de-identified subject ID, COVID-19 status, age in years and sex. HLA class I and class II types, where available, came from metadata supplied by the sample provider rather than from assay-based typing. The prospective study material was composed of cDNA or gDNA derived from T cells, B-cell-depleted T cells, or PBMCs. The full study reports these points: The quantity of clinical and demographic metadata differed by source and by participant and was supplied without curation.

TCRbeta CDR3 regions were amplified from genomic DNA using the immunoSEQ Assay, a bias-controlled multiplex PCR. From the authors' description of their analysis: The number of nucleated cells in each sample was estimated by amplification of reference gene primers within the assay. To quantify the absolute abundance of each unique TCRbeta CDR3 rearrangement, sequence reads were collapsed and filtered. For each sample, productive Simpson clonality was calculated as the square root of Simpson's diversity index over productive rearrangements. Here the immuneACCESS table is served through TCRdb, limited to in-frame sequences with V and J called. Missing clones are a known gap in these copies; in checked studies unresolved V genes cover under half, and the rest lacks a known reason. D and trimming were read from the DNA, whereas the V and J calls and clone size are those reported in that table. For this sample the table gives about 200,000 clones, of which around 85% were detected only once. The ten largest make up about 17% of the sample.

Sequencing input: PBMCs or T cells enriched from blood (not recorded which). This clonotype was obtained from a man aged 35-49 years who had recovered from COVID-19.

The DNA sequence is as follows: TGTGCCAGTACCAGGACAGTGGGTGCTGGGGCCAACGTCCTGACTTTC. Its translation reads: CASTRTVGAGANVLTF. In this chain, TRBV19 is recombined with TRBJ2-6; TRBD1 is a weak D gene call, 6 bases matching. Taken from cysteine to phenylalanine, the CDR3 has 16 residues. The read is trimmed to its CDR3 DNA, 48 bases read in frame from base 1. The germline ends are 15 bases apart after V is trimmed by 7 bases and J by 2 bases. Sequences LNHDA (CDR1) and SQIVND (CDR2) are obtained from the germline V gene (reference sequence).